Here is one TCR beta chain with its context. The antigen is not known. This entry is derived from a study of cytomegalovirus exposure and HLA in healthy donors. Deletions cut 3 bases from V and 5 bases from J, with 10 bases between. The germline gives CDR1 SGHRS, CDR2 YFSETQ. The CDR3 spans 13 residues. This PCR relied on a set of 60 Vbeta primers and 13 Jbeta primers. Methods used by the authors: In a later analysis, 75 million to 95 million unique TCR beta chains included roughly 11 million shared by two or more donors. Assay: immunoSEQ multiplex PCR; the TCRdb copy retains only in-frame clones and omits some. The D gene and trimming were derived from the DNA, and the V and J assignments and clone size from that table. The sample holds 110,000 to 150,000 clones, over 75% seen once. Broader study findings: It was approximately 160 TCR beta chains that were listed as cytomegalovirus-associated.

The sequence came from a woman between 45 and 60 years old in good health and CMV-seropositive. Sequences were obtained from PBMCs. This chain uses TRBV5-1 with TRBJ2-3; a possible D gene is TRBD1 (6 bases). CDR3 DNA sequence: TGCGCCAGCAGCTCGCCAGGGGAAGATACGCAGTATTTT. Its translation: CASSSPGEDTQYF.